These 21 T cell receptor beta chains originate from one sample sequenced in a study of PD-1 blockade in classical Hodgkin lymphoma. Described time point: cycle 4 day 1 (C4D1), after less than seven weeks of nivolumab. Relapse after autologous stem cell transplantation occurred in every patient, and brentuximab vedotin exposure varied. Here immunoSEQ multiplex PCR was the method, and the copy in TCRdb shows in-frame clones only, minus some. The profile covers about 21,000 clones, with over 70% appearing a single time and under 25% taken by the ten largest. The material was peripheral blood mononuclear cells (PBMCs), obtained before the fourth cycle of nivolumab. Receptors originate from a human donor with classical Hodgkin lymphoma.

Here the CDR3 reads CASSRIQAGSEKLFF. The CDR3 DNA sequence: TGTGCCAGCAGTCGGATACAGGCGGGTAGTGAAAAACTGTTTTTT. V gene TRBV27 combines with J gene TRBJ1-4, with a possible D match to TRBD1 (5 bases). The V gene's germline CDR1 is MNHEY and CDR2 SMNVEV (reference sequence). This CDR3 region has 15 residues. Trimming took off 5 bases at V and 7 bases at J, with 17 bases between the two ends.

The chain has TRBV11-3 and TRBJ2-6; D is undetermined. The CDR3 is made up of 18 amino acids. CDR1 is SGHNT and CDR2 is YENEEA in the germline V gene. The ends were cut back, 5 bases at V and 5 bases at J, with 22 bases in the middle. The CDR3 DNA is TGTGCCAGCAGCGATGAAATCTCTCGACAAAGTCGGGCCAACGTCCTGACTTTC. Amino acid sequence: CASSDEISRQSRANVLTF.

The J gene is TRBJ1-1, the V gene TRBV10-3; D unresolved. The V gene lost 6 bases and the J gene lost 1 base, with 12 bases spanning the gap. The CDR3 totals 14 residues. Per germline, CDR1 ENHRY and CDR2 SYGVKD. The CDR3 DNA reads TGTGCCATCAGACCGGGCTTGGGGAACACTGAAGCTTTCTTT. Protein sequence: CAIRPGLGNTEAFF.

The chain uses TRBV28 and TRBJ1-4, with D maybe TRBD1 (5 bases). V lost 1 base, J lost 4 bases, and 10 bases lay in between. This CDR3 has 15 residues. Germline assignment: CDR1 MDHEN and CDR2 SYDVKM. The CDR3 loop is CASSLLSGLNEKLFF. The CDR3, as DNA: TGTGCCAGCAGTTTATTGTCAGGGCTTAATGAAAAACTGTTTTTT.

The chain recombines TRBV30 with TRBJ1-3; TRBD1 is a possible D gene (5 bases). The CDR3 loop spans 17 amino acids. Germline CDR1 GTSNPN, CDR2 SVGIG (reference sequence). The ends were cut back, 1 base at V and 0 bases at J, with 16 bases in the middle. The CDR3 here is CAWSGVGGVRSGNTIYF. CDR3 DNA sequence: TGTGCCTGGAGTGGGGTCGGAGGGGTCCGCTCTGGAAACACCATATATTTT.

The CDR3 DNA follows: TGCGCCAGCAGCCAAGATTACGGAGGCACTGAAGCTTTCTTT. Translation: CASSQDYGGTEAFF. This sequence joins TRBV4-1 and TRBJ1-1; D not certain. Trimming cost V 0 bases and J 4 bases, with 9 bases left between them. The CDR3 loop spans 14 amino acids. The V gene's germline CDR1 is MGHRA and CDR2 YSYEKL.

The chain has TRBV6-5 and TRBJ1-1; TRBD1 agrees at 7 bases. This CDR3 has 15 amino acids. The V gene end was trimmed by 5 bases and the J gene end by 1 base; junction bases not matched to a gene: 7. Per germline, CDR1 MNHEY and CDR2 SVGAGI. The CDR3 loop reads CASSHRDSQNTEAFF. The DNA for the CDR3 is TGTGCCAGCAGTCATAGGGACAGCCAGAACACTGAAGCTTTCTTT.

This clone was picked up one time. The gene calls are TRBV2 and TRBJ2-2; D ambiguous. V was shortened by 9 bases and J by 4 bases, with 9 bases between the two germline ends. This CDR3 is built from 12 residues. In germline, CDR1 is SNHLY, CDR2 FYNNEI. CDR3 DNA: TGTGCCAGTCGTCTATTCACCGGGGAGCTGTTTTTT. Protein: CASRLFTGELFF. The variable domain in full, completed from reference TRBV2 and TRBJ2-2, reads EPEVTQTPSHQVTQMGQEVILRCVPISNHLYFYWYRQILGQKVEFLVSFYNNEISEKSEIFDDQFSVERPDGSNFTLKIRSTKLEDSAMYFCASRLFTGELFFGEGSRLTVL.

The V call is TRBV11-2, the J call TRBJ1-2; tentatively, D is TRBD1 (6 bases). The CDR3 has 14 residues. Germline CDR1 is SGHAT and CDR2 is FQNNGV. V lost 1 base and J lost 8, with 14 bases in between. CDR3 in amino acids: CASSLGRGAEGYTF. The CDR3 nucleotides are TGTGCCAGCAGCTTAGGGCGGGGGGCGGAAGGCTACACCTTC.

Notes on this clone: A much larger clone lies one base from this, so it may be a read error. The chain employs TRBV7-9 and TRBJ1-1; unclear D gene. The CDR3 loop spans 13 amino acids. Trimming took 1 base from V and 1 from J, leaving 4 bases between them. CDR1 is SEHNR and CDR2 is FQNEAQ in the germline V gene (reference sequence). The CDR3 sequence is CASSLGQNTEAFF. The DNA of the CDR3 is TGTGCCAGCAGCTTAGGACAGAACACTGAAGCTTTCTTT.

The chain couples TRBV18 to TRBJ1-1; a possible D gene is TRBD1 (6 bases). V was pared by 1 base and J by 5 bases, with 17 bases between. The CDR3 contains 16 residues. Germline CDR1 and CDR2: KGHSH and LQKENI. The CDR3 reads CASSPQIQGEGTEAFF. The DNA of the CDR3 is TGTGCCAGCTCACCACAAATACAGGGTGAGGGAACTGAAGCTTTCTTT.

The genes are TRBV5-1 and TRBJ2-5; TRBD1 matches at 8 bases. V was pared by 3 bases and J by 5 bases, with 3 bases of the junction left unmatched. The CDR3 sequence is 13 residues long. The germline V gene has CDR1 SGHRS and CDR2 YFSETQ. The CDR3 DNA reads TGCGCCAGCAGCTCGGACAGGGAGGAGACCCAGTACTTC. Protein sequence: CASSSDREETQYF.

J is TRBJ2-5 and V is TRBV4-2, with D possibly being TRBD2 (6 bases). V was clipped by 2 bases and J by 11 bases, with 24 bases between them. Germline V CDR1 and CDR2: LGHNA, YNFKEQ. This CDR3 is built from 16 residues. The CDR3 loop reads CASSQRPGTPHREQYF. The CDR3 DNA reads TGTGCCAGCAGCCAACGCCCCGGGACCCCCCACCGGGAGCAGTACTTC.

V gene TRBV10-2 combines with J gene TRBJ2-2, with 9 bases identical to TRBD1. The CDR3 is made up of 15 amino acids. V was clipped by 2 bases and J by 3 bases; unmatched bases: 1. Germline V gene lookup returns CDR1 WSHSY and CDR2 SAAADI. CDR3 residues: CASSETGGYTGELFF. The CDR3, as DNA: TGCGCCAGCAGTGAGACAGGGGGCTACACCGGGGAGCTGTTTTTT.

CDR3 amino acids: CASSFWGEETQYF. DNA for the CDR3: TGTGCCAGCAGCTTCTGGGGAGAAGAGACCCAGTACTTC. This chain uses TRBV7-9 with TRBJ2-5, with D tentatively TRBD2 (5 bases). This CDR3 is built from 13 residues. Germline V gene lookup returns CDR1 SEHNR and CDR2 FQNEAQ (reference sequence). Trimming took 3 bases from V and 3 from J, leaving 8 bases between them.

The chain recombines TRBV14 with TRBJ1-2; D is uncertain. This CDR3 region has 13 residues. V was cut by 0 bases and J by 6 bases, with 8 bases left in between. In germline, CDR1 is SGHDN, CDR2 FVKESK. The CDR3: CASSQDPRHGYTF. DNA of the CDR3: TGTGCCAGCAGCCAAGATCCAAGGCATGGCTACACCTTC.

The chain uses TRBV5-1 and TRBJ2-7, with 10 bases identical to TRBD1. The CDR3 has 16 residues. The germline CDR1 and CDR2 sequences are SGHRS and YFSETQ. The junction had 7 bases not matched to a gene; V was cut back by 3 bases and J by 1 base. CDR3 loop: CASSSSGQGVSYEQYF. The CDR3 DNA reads TGCGCCAGCAGCTCATCTGGACAGGGGGTTTCCTACGAGCAGTACTTC.

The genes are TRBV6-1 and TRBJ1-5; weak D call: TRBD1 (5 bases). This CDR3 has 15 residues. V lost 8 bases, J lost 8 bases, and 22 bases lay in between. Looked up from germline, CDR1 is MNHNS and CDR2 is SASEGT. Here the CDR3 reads CASGSPGPGVEPQHF. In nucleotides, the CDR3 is TGTGCCAGCGGCTCACCGGGGCCGGGTGTGGAGCCCCAGCATTTT.

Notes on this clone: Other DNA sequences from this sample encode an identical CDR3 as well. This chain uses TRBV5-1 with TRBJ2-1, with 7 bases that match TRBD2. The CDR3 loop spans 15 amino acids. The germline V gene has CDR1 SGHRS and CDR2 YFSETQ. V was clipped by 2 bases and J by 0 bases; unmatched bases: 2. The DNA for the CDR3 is TGCGCCAGCAGCTTAGCGGGAAGCTCCTACAATGAGCAGTTCTTC. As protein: CASSLAGSSYNEQFF.

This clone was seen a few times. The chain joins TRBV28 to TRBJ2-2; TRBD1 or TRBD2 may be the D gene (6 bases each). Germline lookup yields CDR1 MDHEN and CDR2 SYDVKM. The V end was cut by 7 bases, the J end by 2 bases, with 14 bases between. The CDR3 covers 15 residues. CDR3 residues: CASTIGGSNTGELFF. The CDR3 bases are TGTGCCAGCACCATCGGGGGCTCAAACACCGGGGAGCTGTTTTTT.

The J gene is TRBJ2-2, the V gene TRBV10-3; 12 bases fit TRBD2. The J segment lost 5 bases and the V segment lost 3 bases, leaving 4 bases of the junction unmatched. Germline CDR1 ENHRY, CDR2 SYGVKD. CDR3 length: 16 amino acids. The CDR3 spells CAISELAGGSTGELFF. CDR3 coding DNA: TGTGCCATCAGTGAACTAGCGGGAGGTTCTACCGGGGAGCTGTTTTTT.